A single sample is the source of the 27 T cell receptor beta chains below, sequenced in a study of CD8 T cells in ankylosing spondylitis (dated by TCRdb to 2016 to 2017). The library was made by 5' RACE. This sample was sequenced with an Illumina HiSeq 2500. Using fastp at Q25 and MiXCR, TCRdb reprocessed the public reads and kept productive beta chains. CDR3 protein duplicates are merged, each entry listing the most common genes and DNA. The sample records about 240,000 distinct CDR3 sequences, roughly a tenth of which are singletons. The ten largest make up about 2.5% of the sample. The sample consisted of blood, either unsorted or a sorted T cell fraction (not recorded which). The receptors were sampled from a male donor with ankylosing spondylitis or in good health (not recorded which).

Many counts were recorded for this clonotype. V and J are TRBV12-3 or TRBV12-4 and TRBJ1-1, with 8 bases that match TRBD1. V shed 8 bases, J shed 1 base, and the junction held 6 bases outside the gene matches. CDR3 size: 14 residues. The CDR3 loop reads CASLPGGPNTEAFF. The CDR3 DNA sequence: TGTGCCAGCCTACCAGGGGGCCCGAACACTGAAGCTTTCTTT.

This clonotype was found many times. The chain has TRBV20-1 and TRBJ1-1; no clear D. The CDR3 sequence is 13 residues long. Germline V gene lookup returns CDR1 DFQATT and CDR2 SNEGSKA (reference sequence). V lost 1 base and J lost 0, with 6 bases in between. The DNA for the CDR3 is TGCAGTGCTAGAGGGCAGGTGAACACTGAAGCTTTCTTT. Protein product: CSARGQVNTEAFF.

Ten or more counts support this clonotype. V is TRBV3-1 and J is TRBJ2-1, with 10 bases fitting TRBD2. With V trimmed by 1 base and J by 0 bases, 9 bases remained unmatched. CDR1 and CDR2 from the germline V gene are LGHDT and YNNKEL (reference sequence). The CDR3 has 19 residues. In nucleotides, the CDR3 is TGTGCCAGCAGCCAAGGGGCACTAGCGGGATCGAGCTCCTACAATGAGCAGTTCTTC. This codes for CASSQGALAGSSSYNEQFF.

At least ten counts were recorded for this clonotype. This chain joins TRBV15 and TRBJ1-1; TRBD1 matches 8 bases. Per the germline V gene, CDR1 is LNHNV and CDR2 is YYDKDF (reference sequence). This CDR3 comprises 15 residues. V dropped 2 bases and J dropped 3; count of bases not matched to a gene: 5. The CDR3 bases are TGTGCCACCAGCAGATCACAGGGGGTGCACACTGAAGCTTTCTTT. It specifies CATSRSQGVHTEAFF.

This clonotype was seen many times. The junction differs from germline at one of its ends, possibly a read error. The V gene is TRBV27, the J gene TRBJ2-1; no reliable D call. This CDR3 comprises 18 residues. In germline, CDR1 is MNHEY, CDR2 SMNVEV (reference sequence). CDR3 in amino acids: CASSLRNRLNSSYSEQFF. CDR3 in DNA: TGTGCCAGCAGTTTAAGGAATAGGCTAAACAGCTCCTACAGTGAGCAGTTCTTC.

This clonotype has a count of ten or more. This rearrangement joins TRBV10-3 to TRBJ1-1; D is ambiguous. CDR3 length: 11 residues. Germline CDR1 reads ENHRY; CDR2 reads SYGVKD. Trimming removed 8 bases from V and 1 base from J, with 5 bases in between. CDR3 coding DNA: TGTGCCATCGGGTGGAACACTGAAGCTTTCTTT. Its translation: CAIGWNTEAFF.

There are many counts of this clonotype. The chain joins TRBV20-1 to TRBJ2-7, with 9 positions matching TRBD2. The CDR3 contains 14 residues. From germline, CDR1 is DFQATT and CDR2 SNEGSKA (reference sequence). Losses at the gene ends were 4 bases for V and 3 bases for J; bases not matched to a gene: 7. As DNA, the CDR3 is TGCAGTGCTACCCCTAGCGGGACCCACTACGAGCAGTACTTC. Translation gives CSATPSGTHYEQYF.

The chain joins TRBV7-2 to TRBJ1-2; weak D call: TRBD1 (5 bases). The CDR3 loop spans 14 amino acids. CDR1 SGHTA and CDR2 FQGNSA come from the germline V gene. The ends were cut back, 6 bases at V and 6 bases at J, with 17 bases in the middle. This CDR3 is CASSSSGGVNGYTF. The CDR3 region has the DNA TGTGCCAGCAGTTCCTCGGGGGGGGTGAATGGCTACACCTTC.

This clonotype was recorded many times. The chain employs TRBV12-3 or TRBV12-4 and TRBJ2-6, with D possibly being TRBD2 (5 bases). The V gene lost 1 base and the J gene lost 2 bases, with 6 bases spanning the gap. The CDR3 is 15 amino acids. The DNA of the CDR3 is TGTGCCAGCAGTTTAGGAGGGACTGGGGCCAACGTCCTGACTTTC. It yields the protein CASSLGGTGANVLTF.

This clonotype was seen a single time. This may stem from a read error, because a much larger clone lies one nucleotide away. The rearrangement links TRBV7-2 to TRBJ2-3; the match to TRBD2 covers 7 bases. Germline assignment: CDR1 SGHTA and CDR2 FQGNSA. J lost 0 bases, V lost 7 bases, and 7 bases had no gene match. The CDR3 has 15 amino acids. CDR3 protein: CASNFDGRSTDTQYF. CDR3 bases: TGTGCCAGCAACTTCGACGGGAGGAGCACAGATACGCAGTATTTT. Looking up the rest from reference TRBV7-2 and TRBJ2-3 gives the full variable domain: GAGVSQSPSNKVTEKGKDVELRCDPISGHTALYWYRQSLGQGLEFLIYFQGNSAPDKSGLPSDRFSAERTGGSVSTLTIQRTQQEDSAVYLCASNFDGRSTDTQYFGPGTRLTVL.

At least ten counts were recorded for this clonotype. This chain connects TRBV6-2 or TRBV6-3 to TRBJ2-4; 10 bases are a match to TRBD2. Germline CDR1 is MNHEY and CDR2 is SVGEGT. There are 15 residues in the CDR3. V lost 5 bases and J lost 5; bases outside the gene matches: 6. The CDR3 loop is CASSRSSGGENIQYF. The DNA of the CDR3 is TGTGCCAGCAGTCGGTCTAGCGGGGGCGAAAACATTCAGTACTTC.

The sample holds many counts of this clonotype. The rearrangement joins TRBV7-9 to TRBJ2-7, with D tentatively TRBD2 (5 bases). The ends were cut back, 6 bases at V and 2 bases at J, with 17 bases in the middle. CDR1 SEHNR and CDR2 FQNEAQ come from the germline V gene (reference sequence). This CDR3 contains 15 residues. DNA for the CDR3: TGTGCCAGCAGTAAGGGTGGGAGTTACGCCTACGAGCAGTACTTC. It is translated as CASSKGGSYAYEQYF.

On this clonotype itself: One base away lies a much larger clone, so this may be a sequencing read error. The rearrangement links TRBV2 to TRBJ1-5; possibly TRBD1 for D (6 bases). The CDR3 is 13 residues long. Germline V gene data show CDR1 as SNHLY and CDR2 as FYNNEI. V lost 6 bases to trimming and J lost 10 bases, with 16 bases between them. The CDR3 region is CASRLTGNHPQHF. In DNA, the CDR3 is TGTGCCAGCAGGCTTACAGGGAACCATCCCCAGCATTTT.

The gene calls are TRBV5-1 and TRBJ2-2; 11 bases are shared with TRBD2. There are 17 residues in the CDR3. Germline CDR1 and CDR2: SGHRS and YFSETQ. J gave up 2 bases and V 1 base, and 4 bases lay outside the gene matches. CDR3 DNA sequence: TGCGCCAGCAGCTTGTCTAGCGGGGGGCTAAACACCGGGGAGCTGTTTTTT. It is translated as CASSLSSGGLNTGELFF.

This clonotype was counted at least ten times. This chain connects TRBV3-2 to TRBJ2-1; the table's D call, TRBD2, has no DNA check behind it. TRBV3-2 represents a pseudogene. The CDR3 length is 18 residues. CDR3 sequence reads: CASWGGLAGISSYNEQFF. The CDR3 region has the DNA TGTGCCAGCTGGGGCGGCCTAGCGGGAATCAGCTCCTACAATGAGCAGTTCTTC.

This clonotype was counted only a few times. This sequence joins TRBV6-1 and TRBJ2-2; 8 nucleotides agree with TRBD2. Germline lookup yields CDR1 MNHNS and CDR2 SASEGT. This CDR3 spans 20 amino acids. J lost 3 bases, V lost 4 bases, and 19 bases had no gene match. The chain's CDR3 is CASSGELAGKSWRDTGELFF. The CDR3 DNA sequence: TGTGCCAGCAGTGGGGAGTTAGCGGGGAAATCCTGGCGAGACACCGGGGAGCTGTTTTTT.

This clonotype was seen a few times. Written as DNA, the CDR3 is TGTGCCAGCAGTGCCCGGGAGGGGGTCTATGGCTACACCTTC. Translation: CASSAREGVYGYTF. The V gene is TRBV27, the J gene TRBJ1-2; tentatively, D is TRBD1 (6 bases). Germline V gene lookup returns CDR1 MNHEY and CDR2 SMNVEV (reference sequence). The CDR3 is made up of 14 amino acids. V was clipped by 5 bases and J by 4 bases, with 14 bases between them.

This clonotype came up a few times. The CDR3 DNA sequence: TGTGCCAGCAGGCCCTCTGAGACAGGGATCTATGGCTACACCTTC. This translates into CASRPSETGIYGYTF. This chain links TRBV6-1 with TRBJ1-2, with 7 bases matching TRBD1. Germline CDR1 MNHNS, CDR2 SASEGT. The J segment lost 4 bases and the V segment lost 6 bases, leaving 11 bases of the junction unmatched. This CDR3 is 15 amino acids long.

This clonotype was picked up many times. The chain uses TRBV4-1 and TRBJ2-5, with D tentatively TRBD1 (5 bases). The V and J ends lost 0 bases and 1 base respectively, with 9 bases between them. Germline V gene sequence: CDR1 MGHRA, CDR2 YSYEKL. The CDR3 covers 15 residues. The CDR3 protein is CASSQDPGPQETQYF. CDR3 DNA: TGCGCCAGCAGCCAAGATCCAGGGCCCCAAGAGACCCAGTACTTC.

The CDR3 spells CASSPPSGQNNSPLHF. The CDR3 DNA sequence: TGTGCCAGCAGCCCCCCCTCGGGACAGAACAATTCACCCCTCCACTTT. V usage is TRBV7-2 and J usage is TRBJ1-6, with TRBD1 matching 7 bases. V dropped 5 bases and J dropped 7; count of bases not matched to a gene: 11. The germline gives CDR1 SGHTA, CDR2 FQGNSA. The CDR3 consists of 16 residues.

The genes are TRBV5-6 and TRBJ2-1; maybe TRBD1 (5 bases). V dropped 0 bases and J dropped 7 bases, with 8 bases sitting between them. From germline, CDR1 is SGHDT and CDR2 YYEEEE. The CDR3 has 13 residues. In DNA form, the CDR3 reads TGTGCCAGCAGCTTGGACAGGCAGAATGAGCAGTTCTTC. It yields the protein CASSLDRQNEQFF.

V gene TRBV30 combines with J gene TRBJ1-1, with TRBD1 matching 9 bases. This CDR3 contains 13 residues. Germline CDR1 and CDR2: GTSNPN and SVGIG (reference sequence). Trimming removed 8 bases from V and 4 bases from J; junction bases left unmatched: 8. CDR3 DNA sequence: TGTGCCCATCGGACAGGGGTGGCCACTGAAGCTTTCTTT. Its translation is CAHRTGVATEAFF. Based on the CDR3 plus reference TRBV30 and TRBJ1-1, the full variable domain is SQTIHQWPATLVQPVGSPLSLECTVEGTSNPNLYWYRQAAGRGLQLLFYSVGIGQISSEVPQNLSASRPQDRQFILSSKKLLLSDSGFYLCAHRTGVATEAFFGQGTRLTVV.

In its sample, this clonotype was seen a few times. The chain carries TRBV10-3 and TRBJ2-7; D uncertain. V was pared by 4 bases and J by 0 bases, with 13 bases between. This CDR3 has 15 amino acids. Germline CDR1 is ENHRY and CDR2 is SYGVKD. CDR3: CAISGTSISSYEQYF. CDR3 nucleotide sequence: TGTGCCATCAGTGGCACAAGTATTAGCTCCTACGAGCAGTACTTC.

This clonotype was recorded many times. CDR3 protein: CSAPGQAGTEAFF. The CDR3 DNA follows: TGCAGTGCTCCTGGACAGGCGGGGACTGAAGCTTTCTTT. The J gene is TRBJ1-1, the V gene TRBV20-1; 7 bases agree with TRBD1. Germline V lookup: CDR1 DFQATT, CDR2 SNEGSKA (reference sequence). This CDR3 is 13 amino acids long. The trim removed 5 bases at V and 5 bases at J, leaving 8 bases unmatched.

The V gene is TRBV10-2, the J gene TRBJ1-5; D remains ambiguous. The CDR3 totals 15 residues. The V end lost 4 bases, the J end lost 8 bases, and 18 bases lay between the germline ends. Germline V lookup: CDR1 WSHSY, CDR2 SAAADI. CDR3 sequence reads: CASSVASPNGEPQHF. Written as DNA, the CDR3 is TGCGCCAGCAGTGTCGCTTCCCCGAACGGCGAGCCCCAGCATTTT.

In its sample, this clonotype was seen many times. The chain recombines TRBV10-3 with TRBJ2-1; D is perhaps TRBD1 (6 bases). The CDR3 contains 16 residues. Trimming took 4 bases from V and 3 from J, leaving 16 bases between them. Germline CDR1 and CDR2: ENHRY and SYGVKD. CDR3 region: CAISGRSGASYNEQFF. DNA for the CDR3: TGTGCCATCAGTGGAAGGTCAGGGGCCAGCTACAATGAGCAGTTCTTC.

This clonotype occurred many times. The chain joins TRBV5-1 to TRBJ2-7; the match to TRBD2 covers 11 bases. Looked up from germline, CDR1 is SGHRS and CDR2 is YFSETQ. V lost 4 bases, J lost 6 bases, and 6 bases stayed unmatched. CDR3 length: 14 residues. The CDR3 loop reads CASSPTSGRIEQYF. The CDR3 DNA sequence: TGCGCCAGCAGCCCAACTAGCGGGAGAATCGAGCAGTACTTC.